This T cell receptor (beta chain) was profiled in a study of shared T cell receptors in the human thymus. V gave up 7 bases and J gave up 0 bases, with 14 bases separating them. Germline V gene data show CDR1 as SGHDT and CDR2 as YYEEEE. The CDR3 has 15 amino acids. Only one count was recorded for this clone. Sequencing was performed with immunoSEQ multiplex PCR; in TCRdb, only in-frame clones are kept and a portion is missing. The sample lists more than 550,000 clones; roughly 88% were seen once. This sample was also put to use in a study of human thymus T cells. That publication notes: Surgeons resected thymus tissue during corrective heart surgery. Related research examined unrelated individuals and reported that their thymic repertoires overlapped highly.

V gene TRBV5-6 combines with J gene TRBJ2-4, with no clear D. Sequencing used thymocytes. This clonotype originated in a girl under three years old with a congenital heart defect. The CDR3 loop reads CASEKTSLAKNIQYF. The CDR3 nucleotides are TGTGCCAGCGAGAAGACATCTTTAGCCAAAAACATTCAGTACTTC.